This T cell receptor (beta chain) was observed in a study of follicular helper T cells after annual influenza vaccination. Study-wide results and limits: Plasmablast frequency change correlated with clonality change in ICOS+CD38+ cTfh. Each annual vaccination recalled recurring oligoclonal ICOS+CD38+ cTfh clonotypes. Most later recoveries of Day 7 ICOS+CD38+ clones were ICOS-CD38- cTfh.

Time point indicated: 2015-2016 season, 7 days after influenza vaccination. With regard to this clone: Its antigen is not known.

Produced via immunoSEQ multiplex PCR; TCRdb's table is partial and in-frame only. The data hold thousands of clones, with around 80% observed a single time. The CDR3 runs 13 residues. CDR1 and CDR2 from the germline V gene are MRHNA and SNTAGT. The V end was cut by 3 bases, the J end by 4 bases, with 9 bases between. This clonotype was obtained from an adult who received the influenza vaccine. This chain joins TRBV6-4 and TRBJ1-2; the D gene is possibly TRBD1 (5 bases). The material sequenced was CXCR5- memory CD4+ T cells sorted from blood, taken 7 days after influenza vaccination. CDR3 loop: CASSESQGYGYTF. CDR3 DNA sequence: TGTGCCAGCAGTGAGTCGCAGGGCTATGGCTACACCTTC.